This TCR beta chain originates from a study of cytomegalovirus exposure and HLA in healthy donors. Amplification used 60 Vbeta primers and 13 Jbeta primers. Only in-frame clones appear in the TCRdb table, and some are missing; sequencing was by immunoSEQ multiplex PCR. Among roughly 140,000 clones listed, 60% to 80% were seen once. The receptor was derived from a male donor in good health and CMV-seronegative. The sample comprised PBMCs.

The CDR3 bases are TGTGCCAGCAGCTCCGGGACAGTCTATGGCTACACCTTC. Translated, it gives CASSSGTVYGYTF. The chain links TRBV12-1 to TRBJ1-2; TRBD1, the table's D call, lacks a check against the DNA. TRBV12-1 is designated a pseudogene. The CDR3 sequence is 13 residues long.